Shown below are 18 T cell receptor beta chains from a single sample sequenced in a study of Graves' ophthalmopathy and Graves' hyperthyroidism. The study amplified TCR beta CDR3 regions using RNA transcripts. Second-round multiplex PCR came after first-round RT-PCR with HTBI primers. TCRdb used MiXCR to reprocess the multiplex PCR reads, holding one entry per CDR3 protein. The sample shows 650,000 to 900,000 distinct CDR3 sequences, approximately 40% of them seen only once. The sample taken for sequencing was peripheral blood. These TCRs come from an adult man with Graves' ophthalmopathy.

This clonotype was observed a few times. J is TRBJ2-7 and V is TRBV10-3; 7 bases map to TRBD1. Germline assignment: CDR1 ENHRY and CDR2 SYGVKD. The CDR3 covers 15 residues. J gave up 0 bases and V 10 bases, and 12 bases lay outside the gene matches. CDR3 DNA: TGTGCCAGCAGAAACGGACAGGCTGACTCCTACGAGCAGTACTTC. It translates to CASRNGQADSYEQYF.

Here the CDR3 reads CASSFPGVGDYGYTF. In DNA, the CDR3 is TGTGCCAGCAGTTTTCCAGGGGTGGGCGACTATGGCTACACCTTC. The chain is built from TRBV12-3 or TRBV12-4 and TRBJ1-2; D is perhaps TRBD1 (6 bases). The CDR3 totals 15 residues. V lost 3 bases, J lost 3 bases, and 14 bases lay in between.

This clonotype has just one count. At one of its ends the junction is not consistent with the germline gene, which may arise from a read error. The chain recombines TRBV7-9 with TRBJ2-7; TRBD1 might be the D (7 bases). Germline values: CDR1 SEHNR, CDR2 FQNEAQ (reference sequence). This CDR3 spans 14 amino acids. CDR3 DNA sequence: TGTGCCAGCAGGGACAGGCGGGGCACCGGGGAGCTGTACTTC. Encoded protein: CASRDRRGTGELYF.

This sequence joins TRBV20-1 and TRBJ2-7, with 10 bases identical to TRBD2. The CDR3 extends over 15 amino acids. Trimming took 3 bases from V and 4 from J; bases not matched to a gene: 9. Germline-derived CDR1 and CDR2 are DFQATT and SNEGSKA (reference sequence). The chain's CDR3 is CSARVLAGVWYEQYF. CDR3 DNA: TGCAGTGCTAGGGTTCTAGCGGGGGTTTGGTACGAGCAGTACTTC.

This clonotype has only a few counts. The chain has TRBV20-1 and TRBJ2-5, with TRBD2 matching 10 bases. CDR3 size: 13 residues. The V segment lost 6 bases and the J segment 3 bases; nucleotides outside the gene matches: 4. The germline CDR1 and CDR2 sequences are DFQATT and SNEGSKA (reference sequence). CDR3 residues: CSAQTSGEETQYF. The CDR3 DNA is TGCAGTGCACAAACTAGCGGGGAAGAGACCCAGTACTTC.

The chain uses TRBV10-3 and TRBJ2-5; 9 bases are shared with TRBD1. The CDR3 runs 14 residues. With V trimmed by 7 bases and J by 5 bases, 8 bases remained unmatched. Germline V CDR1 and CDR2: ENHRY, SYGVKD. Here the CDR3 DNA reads TGTGCCATCAATGACAGGGGGATGCGGGAGACCCAGTACTTC. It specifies CAINDRGMRETQYF.

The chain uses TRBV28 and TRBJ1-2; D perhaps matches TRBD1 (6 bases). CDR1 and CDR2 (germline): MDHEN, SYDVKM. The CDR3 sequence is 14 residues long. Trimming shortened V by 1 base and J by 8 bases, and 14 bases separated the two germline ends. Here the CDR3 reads CASSLSYRVRGYTF. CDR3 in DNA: TGTGCCAGCAGTTTATCCTACAGGGTACGCGGCTACACCTTC.

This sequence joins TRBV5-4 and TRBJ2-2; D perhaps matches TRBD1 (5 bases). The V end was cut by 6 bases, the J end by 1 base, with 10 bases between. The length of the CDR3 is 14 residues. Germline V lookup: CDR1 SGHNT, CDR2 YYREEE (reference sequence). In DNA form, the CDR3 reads TGTGCCAGCACCAGGACACGGAACACCGGGGAGCTGTTTTTT. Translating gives CASTRTRNTGELFF.

The DNA for the CDR3 is TGTGCCAGCAGCCTCCGACAGTCTAGCACAGATACGCAGTATTTT. This translates into CASSLRQSSTDTQYF. The V gene is TRBV16, the J gene TRBJ2-3; possible D gene TRBD1, 5 bases. The V gene lost 4 bases and the J gene lost 0 bases, with 11 bases spanning the gap. CDR3 size: 15 residues. Looked up from germline, CDR1 is KGHSY and CDR2 is FQNENV. Drawing the rest from reference TRBV16 and TRBJ2-3, the complete variable domain is GEEVAQTPKHLVRGEGQKAKLYCAPIKGHSYVFWYQQVLKNEFKFLISFQNENVFDETGMPKERFSAKCLPNSPCSLEIQATKLEDSAVYFCASSLRQSSTDTQYFGPGTRLTVL.

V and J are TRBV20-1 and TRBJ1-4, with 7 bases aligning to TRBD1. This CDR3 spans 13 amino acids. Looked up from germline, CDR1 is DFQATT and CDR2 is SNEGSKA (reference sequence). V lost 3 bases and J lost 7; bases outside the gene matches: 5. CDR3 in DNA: TGCAGTGCTAGCTCCGACAGGGTTGAAAAACTGTTTTTT. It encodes CSASSDRVEKLFF.

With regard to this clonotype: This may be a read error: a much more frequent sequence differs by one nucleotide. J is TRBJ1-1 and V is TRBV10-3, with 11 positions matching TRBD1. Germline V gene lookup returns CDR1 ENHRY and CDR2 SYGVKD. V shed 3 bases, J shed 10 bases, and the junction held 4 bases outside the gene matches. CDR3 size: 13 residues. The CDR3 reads CAISDGQGAGAFF. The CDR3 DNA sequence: TGTGCCATCAGTGACGGACAGGGGGCCGGAGCTTTCTTT.

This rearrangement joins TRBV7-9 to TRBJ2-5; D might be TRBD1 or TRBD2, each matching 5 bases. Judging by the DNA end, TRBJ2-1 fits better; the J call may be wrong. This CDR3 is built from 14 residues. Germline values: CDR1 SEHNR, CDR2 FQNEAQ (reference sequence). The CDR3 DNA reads TGTGCCAGCAGCTCCGGGACCATAAACAATGAGCAGTTCTTC. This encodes CASSSGTINNEQFF.

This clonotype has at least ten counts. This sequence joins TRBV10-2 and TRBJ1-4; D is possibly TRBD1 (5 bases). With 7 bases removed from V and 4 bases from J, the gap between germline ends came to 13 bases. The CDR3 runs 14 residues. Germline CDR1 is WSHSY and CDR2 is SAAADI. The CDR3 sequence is CASTYDSRNEKLFF. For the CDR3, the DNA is TGCGCCAGCACCTACGACAGCCGTAATGAAAAACTGTTTTTT.

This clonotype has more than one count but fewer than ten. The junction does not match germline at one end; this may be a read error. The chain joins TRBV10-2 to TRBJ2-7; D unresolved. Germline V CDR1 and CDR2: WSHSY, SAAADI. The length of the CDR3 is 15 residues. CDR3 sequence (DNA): TGTGCCAGCAGGATCCGGACCGCGTCCTCCTACGAGCAGTACTTC. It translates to CASRIRTASSYEQYF.

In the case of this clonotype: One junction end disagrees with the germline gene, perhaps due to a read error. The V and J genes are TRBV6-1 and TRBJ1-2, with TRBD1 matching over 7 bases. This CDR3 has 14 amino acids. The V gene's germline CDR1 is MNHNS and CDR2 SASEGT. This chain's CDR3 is CAISEARGNYGYTF. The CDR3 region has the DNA TGTGCCATCAGTGAAGCCAGGGGGAACTATGGCTACACCTTC.

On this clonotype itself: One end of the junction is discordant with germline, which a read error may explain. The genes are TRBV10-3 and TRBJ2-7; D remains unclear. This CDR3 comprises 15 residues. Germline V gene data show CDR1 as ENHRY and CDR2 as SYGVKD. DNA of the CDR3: TGTGCCAGCAGTTTAGGGTTTCCGGCCTCCTACGAGCAGTACTTC. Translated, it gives CASSLGFPASYEQYF.

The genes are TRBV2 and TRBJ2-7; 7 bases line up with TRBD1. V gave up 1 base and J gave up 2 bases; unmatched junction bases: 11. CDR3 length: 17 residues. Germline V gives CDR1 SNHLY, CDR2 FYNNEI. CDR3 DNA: TGTGCCAGCAGTGAAGGTATAGAAGACAGGGTCGCCTACGAGCAGTACGTC. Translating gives CASSEGIEDRVAYEQYV.

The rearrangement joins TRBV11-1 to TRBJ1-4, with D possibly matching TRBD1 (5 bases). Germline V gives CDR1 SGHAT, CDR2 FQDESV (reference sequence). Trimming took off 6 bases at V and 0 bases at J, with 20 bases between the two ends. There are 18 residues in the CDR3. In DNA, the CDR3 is TGTGCCAGCAGTGCTGGGACCTTATCATTACCAACTAATGAAAAACTGTTTTTT. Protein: CASSAGTLSLPTNEKLFF.